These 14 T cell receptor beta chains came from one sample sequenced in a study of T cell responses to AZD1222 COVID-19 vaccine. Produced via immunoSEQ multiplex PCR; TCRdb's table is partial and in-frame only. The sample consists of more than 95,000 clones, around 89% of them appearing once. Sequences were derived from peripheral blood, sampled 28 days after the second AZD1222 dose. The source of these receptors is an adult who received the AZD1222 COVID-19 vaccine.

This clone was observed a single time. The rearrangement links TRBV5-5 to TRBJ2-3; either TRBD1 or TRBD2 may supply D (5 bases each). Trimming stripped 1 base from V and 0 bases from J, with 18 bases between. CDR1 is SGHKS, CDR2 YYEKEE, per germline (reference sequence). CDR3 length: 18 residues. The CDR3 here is CASSLIPLGQRSTDTQYF. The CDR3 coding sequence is TGTGCCAGCAGCTTGATCCCCCTGGGGCAGCGGAGCACAGATACGCAGTATTTT.

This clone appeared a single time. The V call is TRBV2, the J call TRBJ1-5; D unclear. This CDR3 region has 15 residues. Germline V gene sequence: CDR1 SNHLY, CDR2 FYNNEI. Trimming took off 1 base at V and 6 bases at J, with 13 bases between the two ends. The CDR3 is CASSEEGRAPQPQHF. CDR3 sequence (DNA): TGTGCCAGCAGTGAAGAAGGCAGAGCCCCTCAGCCCCAGCATTTT.

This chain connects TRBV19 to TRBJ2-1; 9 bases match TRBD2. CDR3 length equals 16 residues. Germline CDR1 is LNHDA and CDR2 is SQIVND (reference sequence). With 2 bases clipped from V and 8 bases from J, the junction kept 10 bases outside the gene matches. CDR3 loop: CASSIKAGGRADEQFF. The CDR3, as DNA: TGTGCCAGTAGTATAAAAGCGGGGGGCAGAGCGGATGAGCAGTTCTTC.

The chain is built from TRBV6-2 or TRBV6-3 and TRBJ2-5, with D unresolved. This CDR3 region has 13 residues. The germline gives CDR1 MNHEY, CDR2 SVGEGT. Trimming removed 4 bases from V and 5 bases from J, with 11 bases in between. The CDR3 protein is CASSSHGEETQYF. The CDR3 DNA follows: TGTGCCAGCAGTTCCCACGGAGAGGAGACCCAGTACTTC.

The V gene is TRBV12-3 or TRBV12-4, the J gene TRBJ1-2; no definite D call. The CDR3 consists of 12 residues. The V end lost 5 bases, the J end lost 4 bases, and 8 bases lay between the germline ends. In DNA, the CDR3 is TGTGCCAGCAGTCTCGGGATCTATGGCTACACCTTC. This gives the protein CASSLGIYGYTF.

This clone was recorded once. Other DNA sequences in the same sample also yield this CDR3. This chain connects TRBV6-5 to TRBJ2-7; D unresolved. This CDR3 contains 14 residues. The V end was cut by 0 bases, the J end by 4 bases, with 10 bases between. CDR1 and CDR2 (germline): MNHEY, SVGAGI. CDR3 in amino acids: CASSYSPGSYEQYF. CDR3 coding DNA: TGTGCCAGCAGTTACTCCCCTGGAAGTTACGAGCAGTACTTC.

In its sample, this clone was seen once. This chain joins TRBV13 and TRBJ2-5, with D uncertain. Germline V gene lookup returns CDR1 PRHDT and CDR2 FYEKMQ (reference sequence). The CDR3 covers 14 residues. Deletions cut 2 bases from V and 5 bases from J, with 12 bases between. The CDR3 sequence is CASSLQRLGETQYF. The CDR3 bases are TGTGCCAGCAGCTTACAGCGCCTCGGTGAGACCCAGTACTTC.

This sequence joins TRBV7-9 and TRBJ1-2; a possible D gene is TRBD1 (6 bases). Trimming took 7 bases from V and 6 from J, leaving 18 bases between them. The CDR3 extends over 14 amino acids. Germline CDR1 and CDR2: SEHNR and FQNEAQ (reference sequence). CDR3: CASTSGGRQDGYTF. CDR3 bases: TGTGCCAGCACCTCGGGGGGGAGACAGGATGGCTACACCTTC.

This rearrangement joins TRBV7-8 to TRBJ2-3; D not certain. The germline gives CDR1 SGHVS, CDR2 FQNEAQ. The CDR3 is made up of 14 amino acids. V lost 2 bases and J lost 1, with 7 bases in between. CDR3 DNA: TGTGCCAGCAGCTTAAGGAGCCGCACAGATACGCAGTATTTT. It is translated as CASSLRSRTDTQYF.

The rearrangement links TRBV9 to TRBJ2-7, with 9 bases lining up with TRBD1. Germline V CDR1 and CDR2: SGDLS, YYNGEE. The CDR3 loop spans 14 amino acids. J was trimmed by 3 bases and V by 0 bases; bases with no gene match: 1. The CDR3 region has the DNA TGTGCCAGCAGCGTAGGGACAGGGGTCTACGAGCAGTACTTC. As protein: CASSVGTGVYEQYF. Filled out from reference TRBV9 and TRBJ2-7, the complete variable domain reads DSGVTQTPKHLITATGQRVTLRCSPRSGDLSVYWYQQSLDQGLQFLIQYYNGEERAKGNILERFSAQQFPDLHSELNLSSLELGDSALYFCASSVGTGVYEQYFGPGTRLTVT.

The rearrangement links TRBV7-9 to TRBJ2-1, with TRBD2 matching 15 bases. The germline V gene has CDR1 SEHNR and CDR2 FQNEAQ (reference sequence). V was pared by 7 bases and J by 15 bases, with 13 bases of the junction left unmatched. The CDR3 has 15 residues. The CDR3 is CASTRLGLAGGGLFF. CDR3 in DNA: TGTGCCAGCACCCGTCTGGGACTAGCGGGAGGAGGTCTGTTCTTC. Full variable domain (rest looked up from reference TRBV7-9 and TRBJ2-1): DTGVSQNPRHKITKRGQNVTFRCDPISEHNRLYWYRQTLGQGPEFLTYFQNEAQLEKSRLLSDRFSAERPKGSFSTLEIQRTEQGDSAMYLCASTRLGLAGGGLFFGPGTRLTVL.

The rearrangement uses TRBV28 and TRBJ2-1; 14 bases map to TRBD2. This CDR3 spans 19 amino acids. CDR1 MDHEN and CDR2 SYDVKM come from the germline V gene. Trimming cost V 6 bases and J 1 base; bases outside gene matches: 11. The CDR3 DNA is TGTGCCAGCAGCTCCTGGGGACTAGCGGGAGTTACGTCCTACAATGAGCAGTTCTTC. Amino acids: CASSSWGLAGVTSYNEQFF. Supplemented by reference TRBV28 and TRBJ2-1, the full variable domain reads DVKVTQSSRYLVKRTGEKVFLECVQDMDHENMFWYRQDPGLGLRLIYFSYDVKMKEKGDIPEGYSVSREKKERFSLILESASTNQTSMYLCASSSWGLAGVTSYNEQFFGPGTRLTVL.

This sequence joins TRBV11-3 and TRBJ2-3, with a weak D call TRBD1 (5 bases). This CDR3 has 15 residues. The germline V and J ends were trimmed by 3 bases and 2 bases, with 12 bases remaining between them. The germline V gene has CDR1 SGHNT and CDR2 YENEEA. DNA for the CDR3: TGTGCCAGCAGCTTGGTGGGGCCCTTCACAGATACGCAGTATTTT. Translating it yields CASSLVGPFTDTQYF.

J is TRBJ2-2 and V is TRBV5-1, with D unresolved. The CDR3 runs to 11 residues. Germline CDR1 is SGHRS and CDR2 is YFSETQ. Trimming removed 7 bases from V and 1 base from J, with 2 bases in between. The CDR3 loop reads CASGNTGELFF. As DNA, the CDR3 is TGCGCCAGCGGGAACACCGGGGAGCTGTTTTTT.